This T cell receptor (beta chain) was obtained from a study of cytomegalovirus exposure and HLA in healthy donors. Concerning this clone itself: Its antigen remains unidentified.

Findings and caveats of the study: Among donors in an Asian-associated ancestry cluster, a later analysis reportedly found fewer N-insertions than the roughly 700-donor mean. A cluster of highly shared sequence variants was likely a sequencing artifact.

The PCR was carried out with 60 Vbeta primers and 13 Jbeta primers. Produced via immunoSEQ multiplex PCR; TCRdb's table is partial and in-frame only. This sample carries about 130,000 clones, about 83% of them seen once, and the ten largest clones take over 0.95%. Material for sequencing was PBMCs. This receptor was taken from a girl aged 2-10 years in good health and CMV-seronegative.

The CDR3 reads CASSLQTGGGRGSEQYF. The CDR3 DNA reads TGTGCCAGCAGTCTTCAGACAGGGGGAGGGCGGGGTTCCGAGCAGTACTTC. The V and J genes are TRBV27 and TRBJ2-7, with 9 bases identical to TRBD1. There are 17 residues in the CDR3. Per the germline V gene, CDR1 is MNHEY and CDR2 is SMNVEV (reference sequence). V shed 5 bases and J 6 bases; nucleotides not matched to a gene: 17.